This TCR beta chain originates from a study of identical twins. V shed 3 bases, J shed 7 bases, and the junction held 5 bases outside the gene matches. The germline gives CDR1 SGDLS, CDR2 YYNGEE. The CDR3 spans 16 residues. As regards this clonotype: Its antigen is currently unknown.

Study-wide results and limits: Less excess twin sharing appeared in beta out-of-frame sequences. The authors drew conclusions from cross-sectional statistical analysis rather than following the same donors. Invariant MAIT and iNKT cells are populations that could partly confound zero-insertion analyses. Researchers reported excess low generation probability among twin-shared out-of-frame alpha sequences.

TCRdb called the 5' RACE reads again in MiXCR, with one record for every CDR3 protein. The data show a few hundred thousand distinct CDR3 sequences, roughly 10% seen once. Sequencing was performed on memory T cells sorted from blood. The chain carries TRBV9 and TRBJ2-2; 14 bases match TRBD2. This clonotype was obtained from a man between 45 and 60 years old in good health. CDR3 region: CASSERLAGGVGELFF. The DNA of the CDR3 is TGTGCCAGCAGCGAGAGACTAGCGGGAGGGGTCGGGGAGCTGTTTTTT.